The clone carrying this TCR beta chain showed up just a few times. Only in-frame clones appear in the TCRdb table, and some are missing; sequencing was by immunoSEQ multiplex PCR. The sample includes approximately 65,000 clones, about 82% of them seen just once. This record belongs to a study of blood T cell repertoires in COVID-19. The V gene's germline CDR1 is SGHTA and CDR2 FQGTGA. V shed 1 base, J shed 0 bases, and the junction held 4 bases outside the gene matches. The length of the CDR3 is 16 residues. This receptor was taken from a man over 45 with acute or convalescent COVID-19. This chain uses TRBV7-3 with TRBJ2-3; 7 positions agree with TRBD2. The sequencing sample was made of peripheral blood. Written as DNA, the CDR3 is TGTGCCAGCAGCTTAAGCGGCGGGAGTAGCACAGATACGCAGTATTTT. Protein sequence: CASSLSGGSSTDTQYF.